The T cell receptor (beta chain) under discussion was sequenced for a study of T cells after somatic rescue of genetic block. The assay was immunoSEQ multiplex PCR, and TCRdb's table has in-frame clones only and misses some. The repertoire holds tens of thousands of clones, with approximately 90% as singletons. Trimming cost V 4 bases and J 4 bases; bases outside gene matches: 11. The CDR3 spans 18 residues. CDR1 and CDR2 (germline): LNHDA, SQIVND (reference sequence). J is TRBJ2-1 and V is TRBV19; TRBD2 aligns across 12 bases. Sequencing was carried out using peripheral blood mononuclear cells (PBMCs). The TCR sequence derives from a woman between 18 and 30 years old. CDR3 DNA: TGTGCCAGTAGTACCCTAGCGGGAGGGCTTGGGATGTACAATGAGCAGTTCTTC. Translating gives CASSTLAGGLGMYNEQFF.